This TCR beta chain is drawn from a study of regulatory T cells in long-lasting Graves disease. Across the study: Those Graves' patients who were newly diagnosed had been on antithyroid drugs under 3 months. General study results and limits: Thyroid tissue was not studied; only peripheral blood was.

Time point meaning: newly diagnosed GD, antithyroid drugs for less than 3 months. PBMC-derived RNA was used for the TCR library. The authors built TCR beta libraries using iRepertoire HTBI primers and Arm-PCR of CDR3 regions. TCRdb called the multiplex PCR reads again in MiXCR, with one record for every CDR3 protein. This repertoire shows 250,000 to 300,000 distinct CDR3 sequences, 15% to 20% found once; its top ten account for around 13%. This clonotype showed up many times. The antigen is unknown. CDR1 MNHEY and CDR2 SVGAGI come from the germline V gene. V gave up 2 bases and J gave up 5 bases; unmatched junction bases: 10. CDR3 length: 16 amino acids. This same sample was also taken into another study, of T cells in Graves' hyperthyroidism and ophthalmopathy. That report notes: The blood repertoire included most of the expanded thyroid clonotypes above 0.001.

Material: peripheral blood mononuclear cells (PBMCs), obtained at new diagnosis, from a patient treated with antithyroid drugs. The sequence came from a young woman with Graves disease. The rearrangement uses TRBV6-5 and TRBJ1-2; 8 nucleotides align to TRBD1. CDR3 sequence: CASSYVPEQGAYGYTF. The CDR3 nucleotides read TGTGCCAGCAGTTACGTTCCGGAGCAGGGGGCGTATGGCTACACCTTC.